This T cell receptor beta chain is from a study of CD8+ T cells in alopecia areata. Background on the study: Treated patients were dosed with oral tofacitinib, taking 5 to 10 mg twice daily. The study's findings and limits: Relative to normal scalp, lesional scalp, especially alopecia totalis/universalis, showed higher clonality.

Treatment specified: oral pan-JAK inhibitor, 5-10 mg twice daily. Regarding this clone: Its antigen is unknown.

Trimming left V 2 bases short and J 0 bases short, with 9 bases between. CDR1 and CDR2 (germline): SGHDT, YYEEEE. This CDR3 has 14 amino acids. Following RNA extraction, reverse transcription yielded cDNA that acted as the sequencing template. Sequencing was performed with immunoSEQ multiplex PCR; in TCRdb, only in-frame clones are kept and a portion is missing. The data hold nearly 200,000 clones, with 55% to 75% observed a single time. The TCR was taken from a human donor with alopecia areata. This rearrangement joins TRBV5-6 to TRBJ2-7; no definite D call. Sequences were derived from CD4+ T cells sorted from blood, sampled at week 24, from a patient treated with tofacitinib. The CDR3 region has the DNA TGTGCCAGCAGCTTTCTGGACGTCTCCTACGAGCAGTACTTC. Residues: CASSFLDVSYEQYF.